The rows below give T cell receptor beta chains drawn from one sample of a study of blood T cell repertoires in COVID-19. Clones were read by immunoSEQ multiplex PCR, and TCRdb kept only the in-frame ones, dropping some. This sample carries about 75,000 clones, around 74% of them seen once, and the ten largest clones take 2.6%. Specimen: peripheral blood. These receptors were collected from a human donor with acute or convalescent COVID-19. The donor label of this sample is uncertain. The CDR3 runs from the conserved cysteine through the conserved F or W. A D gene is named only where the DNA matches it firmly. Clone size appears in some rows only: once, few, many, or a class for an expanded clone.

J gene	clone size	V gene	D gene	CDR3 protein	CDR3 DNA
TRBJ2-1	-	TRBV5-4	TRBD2	CASSLSPSGDNEQFF	TGTGCCAGCAGCTTGTCGCCTAGCGGGGACAATGAGCAGTTCTTC
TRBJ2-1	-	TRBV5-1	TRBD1	CASSLEGGTGNNEQFF	TGCGCCAGCAGCTTGGAGGGAGGGACAGGGAACAATGAGCAGTTCTTC
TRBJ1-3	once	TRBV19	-	CASSIARNTIYF	TGTGCCAGTAGTATAGCCAGAAACACCATATATTTT
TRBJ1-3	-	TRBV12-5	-	CASGQTGGNTIYF	TGTGCTAGTGGGCAAACAGGGGGAAACACCATATATTTT
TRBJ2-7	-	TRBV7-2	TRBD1	CASSRLPGQDYEQYF	TGTGCCAGCAGCAGGCTCCCGGGACAGGACTACGAGCAGTACTTC
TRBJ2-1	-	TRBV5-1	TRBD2	CASSLGTRNEQFF	TGCGCCAGCAGCTTGGGGACTAGAAATGAGCAGTTCTTC
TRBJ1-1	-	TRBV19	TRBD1	CASRGTDNTEAFF	TGTGCCTCTAGGGGGACAGACAACACTGAAGCTTTCTTT
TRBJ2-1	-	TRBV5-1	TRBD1	CASSLDGTAYNEQFF	TGCGCCAGCAGCTTGGACGGGACAGCCTACAATGAGCAGTTCTTC
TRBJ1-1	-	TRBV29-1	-	CSVMTGVMNTEAFF	TGCAGCGTAATGACAGGCGTGATGAACACTGAAGCTTTCTTT
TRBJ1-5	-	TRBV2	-	CASCRENNQPQHF	TGTGCCAGCTGCAGGGAAAACAATCAGCCCCAGCATTTT
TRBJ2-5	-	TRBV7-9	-	CASSLGGTSQETQYF	TGTGCCAGCAGCTTAGGGGGGACTTCCCAAGAGACCCAGTACTTC
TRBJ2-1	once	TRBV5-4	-	CASSPREMREQFF	TGTGCCAGCAGCCCCAGGGAAATGAGGGAGCAGTTCTTC
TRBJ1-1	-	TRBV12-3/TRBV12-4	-	CASILHRNTEAFF	TGTGCCAGCATTCTACACAGAAACACTGAAGCTTTCTTT
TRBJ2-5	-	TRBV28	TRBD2	CASRQLGGGQETQYF	TGTGCCAGCAGACAACTCGGGGGGGGACAAGAGACCCAGTACTTC
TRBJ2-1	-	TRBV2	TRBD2	CASSDWASGRAANEQFF	TGTGCCAGCAGTGATTGGGCTAGCGGGAGGGCCGCCAATGAGCAGTTCTTC
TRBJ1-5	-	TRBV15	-	CATSRDPGYSNQPQHF	TGTGCCACCAGCAGAGATCCCGGGTATAGCAATCAGCCCCAGCATTTT